One sample yielded the 19 T cell receptor beta chains listed below, sequenced in a study of T cell responses to AZD1222 COVID-19 vaccine. TCRdb's copy holds only in-frame clones and misses some; the assay was immunoSEQ multiplex PCR. The data hold fewer than 180,000 clones, with around 94% observed a single time. The sequenced sample was peripheral blood, obtained on day 0 of AZD1222 vaccination. The receptors originated from an adult in good health.

The gene calls are TRBV4-1 and TRBJ2-6; D is unclear. Trimming stripped 1 base from V and 0 bases from J, with 7 bases between. The V gene's germline CDR1 is MGHRA and CDR2 YSYEKL. The CDR3 length is 16 residues. The DNA of the CDR3 is TGCGCCAGCAGCCAAGGAGCCATCTCTGGGGCCAACGTCCTGACTTTC. Translated: CASSQGAISGANVLTF.

The chain links TRBV28 to TRBJ1-1, with TRBD1 matching 7 bases. Germline loops: CDR1 MDHEN, CDR2 SYDVKM. The CDR3 runs to 11 residues. The V segment lost 9 bases and the J segment 8 bases; nucleotides outside the gene matches: 6. The CDR3 nucleotides are TGTGCCAGTGCCAGGGGGAGAGAAGCTTTCTTT. Translated: CASARGREAFF.

The chain joins TRBV19 to TRBJ2-2; TRBD2 aligns across 9 bases. Trimming took 3 bases from V and 4 from J; bases not matched to a gene: 6. Germline V gene sequence: CDR1 LNHDA, CDR2 SQIVND (reference sequence). The CDR3 consists of 16 residues. CDR3 sequence reads: CASSMAGGRSTGELFF. The CDR3 nucleotides read TGTGCCAGTAGTATGGCGGGGGGGCGCAGCACCGGGGAGCTGTTTTTT.

The chain combines TRBV29-1 with TRBJ1-2, with unresolved D. Trimming removed 3 bases at V and 5 bases at J, with 7 bases between. Per germline, CDR1 SQVTM and CDR2 ANQGSEA. The CDR3 covers 11 residues. The CDR3 region is CSVEGLYGYTF. In nucleotides, the CDR3 is TGCAGCGTTGAGGGGTTATATGGCTACACCTTC.

This rearrangement joins TRBV10-2 to TRBJ1-2; no clear D. CDR1 is WSHSY and CDR2 is SAAADI in the germline V gene. The CDR3 sequence is 13 residues long. With 3 bases removed from V and 8 bases from J, the gap between germline ends came to 13 bases. CDR3 nucleotides: TGCGCCAGCAGTGATGCCAGCACGTGGGGCTACACCTTC. Translating it yields CASSDASTWGYTF.

The chain recombines TRBV21-1 with TRBJ2-1; the table's D call TRBD2 went unverified against the DNA. TRBV21-1 is annotated as a pseudogene. The CDR3 is 18 residues long. CDR3 residues: CASSKARTSGRSNNEQFF. In DNA form, the CDR3 reads TGTGCCAGCAGCAAAGCCAGGACTAGCGGGAGAAGTAACAATGAGCAGTTCTTC.

V usage is TRBV5-4 and J usage is TRBJ1-3, with D tentatively TRBD1 (5 bases). Germline CDR1 reads SGHNT; CDR2 reads YYREEE (reference sequence). Trimming stripped 4 bases from V and 2 bases from J, with 16 bases between. This CDR3 has 16 residues. This CDR3 is CASSTRAGGAGNTIYF. CDR3 bases: TGTGCCAGCAGCACCAGGGCCGGGGGGGCTGGAAACACCATATATTTT.

The DNA for the CDR3 is TGCGCCAGCAGCCAAGATCGCAGGGGGCGTCTTTTCTACACCTTC. Translation gives CASSQDRRGRLFYTF. The genes are TRBV4-1 and TRBJ1-2, with 8 bases identical to TRBD1. Trimming at V came to 0 bases and at J to 10 bases, leaving 10 bases not matched to a gene. Germline CDR1 and CDR2: MGHRA and YSYEKL. The CDR3 length is 15 residues.

The chain employs TRBV19 and TRBJ1-5; 7 bases fit TRBD1. Trimming at V came to 5 bases and at J to 8 bases, leaving 6 bases not matched to a gene. Germline-derived CDR1 and CDR2 are LNHDA and SQIVND (reference sequence). There are 13 residues in the CDR3. CDR3 in DNA: TGTGCCAGTAGTTCAGACAGGGAAAAGCCCCAGCATTTT. Encoded protein: CASSSDREKPQHF.

The chain employs TRBV6-5 and TRBJ2-3, with D perhaps matching TRBD1 (6 bases). Germline CDR1 and CDR2: MNHEY and SVGAGI. CDR3 length: 15 residues. V lost 6 bases and J 2 bases, leaving 15 bases between the germline ends. CDR3: CASRDQGLVTDTQYF. CDR3 nucleotide sequence: TGTGCCAGCAGGGATCAGGGGCTTGTCACAGATACGCAGTATTTT.

The J gene is TRBJ1-2, the V gene TRBV3-1 (or the pseudogene TRBV3-2); 8 bases are shared with TRBD1. This CDR3 contains 15 residues. Germline V gives CDR1 LGHDT, CDR2 YNNKEL (reference sequence). Trimming cost V 7 bases and J 6 bases; bases outside gene matches: 13. This CDR3 is CASTSRQGTSHGYTF. CDR3 bases: TGTGCCAGCACTAGTCGACAGGGGACCAGTCATGGCTACACCTTC.

The chain carries TRBV18 and TRBJ2-2, with 8 bases that match TRBD2. The CDR3 is 14 residues long. CDR1 and CDR2 from the germline V gene are KGHSH and LQKENI. After removal of 6 bases from V and 3 bases from J, the junction contained 3 bases not matched to a gene. CDR3 sequence: CASSAGGYTGELFF. The CDR3 DNA reads as TGTGCCAGCTCGGCGGGAGGATACACCGGGGAGCTGTTTTTT.

The V gene is TRBV28, the J gene TRBJ1-1; TRBD1 matches 7 bases. V trimming: 3 bases; J trimming: 4 bases; junction bases outside the gene matches: 5. This CDR3 is 14 amino acids long. Germline values: CDR1 MDHEN, CDR2 SYDVKM. This CDR3 is CASSLRQGGTEAFF. In DNA form, the CDR3 reads TGTGCCAGCAGTTTGAGACAGGGAGGCACTGAAGCTTTCTTT.

The rearrangement joins TRBV5-6 to TRBJ2-6; perhaps TRBD1 as D (6 bases). Per the germline V gene, CDR1 is SGHDT and CDR2 is YYEEEE. Trimming cost V 5 bases and J 2 bases, with 17 bases left between them. This CDR3 comprises 17 residues. The CDR3 is CASRRMAGETGANVLTF. DNA for the CDR3: TGTGCCAGCAGACGTATGGCAGGGGAGACTGGGGCCAACGTCCTGACTTTC.

This sequence joins TRBV7-9 and TRBJ2-1; D possibly uses TRBD1 or TRBD2 (5 bases each). V gave up 5 bases and J gave up 9 bases, with 23 bases separating them. Germline V gene lookup returns CDR1 SEHNR and CDR2 FQNEAQ (reference sequence). The length of the CDR3 is 16 residues. CDR3 sequence (DNA): TGTGCCAGCAGCGCCTACGTTGGGGCTGACTACGGTGAGCAGTTCTTC. Its translation is CASSAYVGADYGEQFF.

The chain employs TRBV2 and TRBJ1-5; perhaps TRBD1 as D (5 bases). This CDR3 spans 15 amino acids. V shed 6 bases and J shed 8 bases, with 20 bases lying between them. Germline assignment: CDR1 SNHLY and CDR2 FYNNEI. CDR3 sequence reads: CASSEWGTVGEPQHF. The DNA of the CDR3 is TGTGCCAGCAGCGAATGGGGGACCGTCGGCGAGCCCCAGCATTTT.

The chain joins TRBV5-1 to TRBJ2-3; unclear D gene. Trimming took off 0 bases at V and 10 bases at J, with 6 bases between the two ends. Germline CDR1 reads SGHRS; CDR2 reads YFSETQ. This CDR3 region has 11 residues. Here the CDR3 reads CASSLDKAQYF. CDR3 sequence (DNA): TGCGCCAGCAGCTTGGATAAAGCGCAGTATTTT.

CDR3 bases: TGTGCCAGTAGTATTCCCTTGTCATCGGAGCAGTTCTTC. Encoded protein: CASSIPLSSEQFF. The chain recombines TRBV19 with TRBJ2-1, with D unresolved. Deletions cut 3 bases from V and 10 bases from J, with 13 bases between. Per the germline V gene, CDR1 is LNHDA and CDR2 is SQIVND (reference sequence). This CDR3 spans 13 amino acids.

The table lists this clone with a count of one. The V call is TRBV16, the J call TRBJ1-2; no clear D. In germline, CDR1 is KGHSY, CDR2 FQNENV. V was clipped by 0 bases and J by 3 bases, with 8 bases between them. The CDR3 has 14 amino acids. The CDR3 protein is CASSQSEGYYGYTF. In nucleotides, the CDR3 is TGTGCCAGCAGCCAATCCGAGGGTTACTATGGCTACACCTTC. The full variable domain, rest sourced from reference TRBV16 and TRBJ1-2, is GEEVAQTPKHLVRGEGQKAKLYCAPIKGHSYVFWYQQVLKNEFKFLISFQNENVFDETGMPKERFSAKCLPNSPCSLEIQATKLEDSAVYFCASSQSEGYYGYTFGSGTRLTVV.